The 26 T cell receptor beta chains given below trace back to one sample, sequenced in a study of CD8 T cells in ankylosing spondylitis. TCRdb reprocessed the 5' RACE reads with MiXCR, giving one entry per CDR3 protein. The sample lists approximately 220,000 distinct CDR3 sequences; about 11% were seen once. Sequencing used blood, either unsorted or a sorted T cell fraction (not recorded which). These receptors all come from a male donor with ankylosing spondylitis or in good health (not recorded which).

This clonotype was counted many times. The CDR3 protein is CASDKGRQETQYF. The CDR3 DNA reads TGTGCCAGCGACAAGGGGCGACAAGAGACCCAGTACTTC. V gene TRBV5-6 combines with J gene TRBJ2-5, with D possibly matching TRBD1 (5 bases). Trimming pared 7 bases from V and 2 bases from J, leaving 12 bases between. The CDR3 loop spans 13 amino acids. Germline CDR1 and CDR2: SGHDT and YYEEEE. Combining the CDR3 with reference TRBV5-6 and TRBJ2-5 gives the whole variable domain DAGVTQSPTHLIKTRGQQVTLRCSPKSGHDTVSWYQQALGQGPQFIFQYYEEEERQRGNFPDRFSGHQFPNYSSELNVNALLLGDSALYLCASDKGRQETQYFGPGTRLLVL.

In this sample, this clonotype turned up many times. J is TRBJ1-1 and V is TRBV20-1, with 9 bases that match TRBD1. Per germline, CDR1 DFQATT and CDR2 SNEGSKA (reference sequence). This CDR3 spans 14 amino acids. V was pared by 1 base and J by 4 bases, with 4 bases of the junction left unmatched. In nucleotides, the CDR3 is TGCAGTGCTAGAGCGACAGGGGGGGGCACTGAAGCTTTCTTT. Encoded protein: CSARATGGGTEAFF.

J is TRBJ1-3 and V is TRBV12-3 or TRBV12-4; D possibly corresponds to TRBD1 (5 bases). The CDR3 loop spans 17 amino acids. V was cut by 6 bases and J by 4 bases, with 22 bases left in between. CDR3: CASRTSAREARGNTIYF. The CDR3, as DNA: TGTGCCAGCAGAACTAGCGCCAGGGAGGCGCGAGGAAACACCATATATTTT.

This clonotype appeared many times. The rearrangement uses TRBV27 and TRBJ2-7; D unclear. The CDR3 has 14 amino acids. Per germline, CDR1 MNHEY and CDR2 SMNVEV (reference sequence). Trimming took 3 bases from V and 3 from J, leaving 12 bases between them. Written as DNA, the CDR3 is TGTGCCAGCAGTTTGCGATTCCAAGGCTACGAGCAGTACTTC. It specifies CASSLRFQGYEQYF.

This clonotype showed up many times. The rearrangement joins TRBV2 to TRBJ2-3, with 8 bases that match TRBD2. The junction had 16 bases not matched to a gene; V was cut back by 8 bases and J by 6 bases. The CDR3 has 16 residues. The germline V gene encodes CDR1 SNHLY and CDR2 FYNNEI. The CDR3 protein is CASGRGTSGSSDTQYF. The CDR3 region has the DNA TGTGCCAGCGGCCGCGGAACTAGCGGATCTAGTGATACGCAGTATTTT.

This CDR3 is CASSRTEDQETQYF. CDR3 nucleotides: TGTGCCAGCAGCCGGACGGAAGATCAAGAGACCCAGTACTTC. The chain combines TRBV9 with TRBJ2-5; no definite D call. Trimming removed 4 bases at V and 2 bases at J, with 12 bases between. CDR1 and CDR2 (germline): SGDLS, YYNGEE. CDR3 length: 14 residues.

This clonotype was counted only a few times. The rearrangement joins TRBV19 to TRBJ1-5; possible D gene TRBD1, 6 bases. The CDR3 runs to 17 residues. From germline, CDR1 is LNHDA and CDR2 SQIVND (reference sequence). V lost 5 bases to trimming and J lost 1 base, with 18 bases between them. The CDR3 region has the DNA TGTGCCAGTAGTGACCTGACGAGGGGGACGAGCAATCAGCCCCAGCATTTT. Its protein product is CASSDLTRGTSNQPQHF.

This clonotype was counted only a few times. The chain joins TRBV5-1 to TRBJ1-1; 7 bases line up with TRBD1. This CDR3 spans 17 amino acids. Germline V gene lookup returns CDR1 SGHRS and CDR2 YFSETQ. The ends lost 1 base at V and 4 bases at J; junction bases unmatched: 13. The CDR3 DNA follows: TGCGCCAGCAGCTTGCTCTTAGGGGGCTCTGGGAGCACTGAAGCTTTCTTT. Amino acids: CASSLLLGGSGSTEAFF.

This clonotype was seen repeatedly, ten times or more. The chain links TRBV5-1 to TRBJ1-3; D gene unclear. V was clipped by 2 bases and J by 0 bases, with 12 bases between them. This CDR3 is 16 amino acids long. Per the germline V gene, CDR1 is SGHRS and CDR2 is YFSETQ. The CDR3 spells CASSLAERSSGNTIYF. In nucleotides, the CDR3 is TGCGCCAGCAGCTTAGCCGAACGGAGCTCTGGAAACACCATATATTTT.

This clonotype has ten or more counts. V gene TRBV9 combines with J gene TRBJ2-2; possible D gene TRBD1, 5 bases. Germline assignment: CDR1 SGDLS and CDR2 YYNGEE. The CDR3 spans 16 residues. V lost 2 bases, J lost 2 bases, and 13 bases lay in between. The CDR3 is CASSVRSRANTGELFF. CDR3 nucleotides: TGTGCCAGCAGCGTTCGTTCCAGGGCTAACACCGGGGAGCTGTTTTTT.

Details on this clonotype: A read error is possible here, since a much larger clone lies one base away. This chain connects TRBV5-1 to TRBJ2-3, with TRBD2 matching over 9 bases. Germline-derived CDR1 and CDR2 are SGHRS and YFSETQ. J gave up 5 bases and V 6 bases, and 13 bases lay outside the gene matches. The CDR3 extends over 16 amino acids. In nucleotides, the CDR3 is TGCGCCAGCACTGAGTGGGCGGGGGGGCCGCAAGATACGCAGTATTTT. Its translation is CASTEWAGGPQDTQYF.

This clonotype was picked up many times. This chain links TRBV20-1 with TRBJ2-3, with D possibly being TRBD2 (7 bases). Trimming shortened V by 6 bases and J by 4 bases, and 14 bases separated the two germline ends. The CDR3 is 13 amino acids. Germline-derived CDR1 and CDR2 are DFQATT and SNEGSKA (reference sequence). The CDR3 loop is CSASPGGSDTQYF. The CDR3 DNA follows: TGCAGTGCATCCCCGGGGGGCTCAGATACGCAGTATTTT.

The chain employs TRBV27 and TRBJ2-5; D is perhaps TRBD1 (6 bases). V was clipped by 1 base and J by 5 bases, with 14 bases between them. The germline V gene encodes CDR1 MNHEY and CDR2 SMNVEV (reference sequence). CDR3 length equals 15 residues. This CDR3 is CASSLFRDNQETQYF. In nucleotides, the CDR3 is TGTGCCAGCAGTTTATTCCGGGACAATCAGGAGACCCAGTACTTC.

This clonotype was seen ten or more times. This chain links TRBV18 with TRBJ2-2; unclear D gene. With 2 bases removed from V and 7 bases from J, the gap between germline ends came to 5 bases. Germline lookup yields CDR1 KGHSH and CDR2 LQKENI. The CDR3 has 12 residues. For the CDR3, the DNA is TGTGCCAGCTCACCAGGGGACGGGGAGCTGTTTTTT. Its protein product is CASSPGDGELFF. The variable domain in full, with the rest retrieved from reference TRBV18 and TRBJ2-2, is NAGVMQNPRHLVRRRGQEARLRCSPMKGHSHVYWYRQLPEEGLKFMVYLQKENIIDESGMPKERFSAEFPKEGPSILRIQQVVRGDSAAYFCASSPGDGELFFGEGSRLTVL.

The rearrangement joins TRBV11-2 to TRBJ2-1, with 16 bases that match TRBD2. Looked up from germline, CDR1 is SGHAT and CDR2 is FQNNGV. The CDR3 consists of 19 residues. Trimming removed 2 bases from V and 7 bases from J; junction bases left unmatched: 11. CDR3 sequence reads: CASSLNPGLAGGQWNEQFF. The CDR3 nucleotides are TGTGCCAGCAGCTTAAATCCGGGACTAGCGGGGGGGCAATGGAATGAGCAGTTCTTC.

This chain connects TRBV6-1 to TRBJ1-6, with 9 bases identical to TRBD1. V lost 6 bases and J lost 7; bases outside the gene matches: 10. Germline V gene sequence: CDR1 MNHNS, CDR2 SASEGT. The CDR3 consists of 16 residues. This CDR3 is CASRQGARLDNSPLHF. The CDR3 DNA sequence: TGTGCCAGCAGACAGGGGGCTAGACTGGACAATTCACCCCTCCACTTT.

This clonotype was detected many times. The chain combines TRBV5-1 with TRBJ1-1; D ambiguous. The V end lost 0 bases, the J end lost 2 bases, and 8 bases lay between the germline ends. The CDR3 totals 14 residues. Germline loops: CDR1 SGHRS, CDR2 YFSETQ. The CDR3 nucleotides are TGCGCCAGCAGCTTGGCGCCAGATAACACTGAAGCTTTCTTT. Its translation: CASSLAPDNTEAFF.

This clonotype was counted a single time. The chain employs TRBV4-2 and TRBJ1-4; D gene uncertain. The germline V and J ends were trimmed by 10 bases and 0 bases, with 24 bases remaining between them. This CDR3 is built from 18 residues. The germline V gene has CDR1 LGHNA and CDR2 YNFKEQ. DNA of the CDR3: TGTGCCATCCGCCCCAGCGCGGCCGGCTCTGCAACTAATGAAAAACTGTTTTTT. This gives the protein CAIRPSAAGSATNEKLFF.

Written as DNA, the CDR3 is TGCGCCAGCAAGTCCGGGACAGTACAAGAGACCCAGTACTTC. Its protein is CASKSGTVQETQYF. V gene TRBV5-1 combines with J gene TRBJ2-5, with 7 bases aligning to TRBD1. Germline loops: CDR1 SGHRS, CDR2 YFSETQ. J gave up 2 bases and V 6 bases, and 7 bases lay outside the gene matches. This CDR3 comprises 14 residues.

With respect to this clonotype: A much larger clone differs by one base, so this may be a read error. CDR3 nucleotides: TGCAGTGGGTTGGTCTTAACCTCAACTAATGAAACACTGTTTTTT. Its translation: CSGLVLTSTNETLFF. The rearrangement uses TRBV20-1 and TRBJ1-4; no reliable D call. CDR1 is DFQATT, CDR2 SNEGSKA, per germline (reference sequence). This CDR3 has 15 amino acids.

The table lists this clonotype with many counts. The chain employs TRBV5-1 and TRBJ2-1; D unclear. CDR3 size: 16 residues. With 0 bases removed from V and 0 bases from J, the gap between germline ends came to 10 bases. Germline assignment: CDR1 SGHRS and CDR2 YFSETQ. This CDR3 is CASSLAPRSSYNEQFF. Here the CDR3 DNA reads TGCGCCAGCAGCTTGGCCCCGCGGAGCTCCTACAATGAGCAGTTCTTC.

At least ten counts were recorded for this clonotype. The chain carries TRBV5-1 and TRBJ1-5, with D perhaps TRBD1 (5 bases). The V end lost 1 base, the J end lost 1 base, and 9 bases lay between the germline ends. The germline CDR1 and CDR2 sequences are SGHRS and YFSETQ. The CDR3 covers 15 residues. CDR3 region: CASSLSGASNQPQHF. DNA of the CDR3: TGCGCCAGCAGCTTGAGTGGGGCCAGCAATCAGCCCCAGCATTTT.

In its sample, this clonotype was seen many times. This chain uses TRBV2 with TRBJ2-7; 12 positions match TRBD1. The CDR3 is 14 residues long. Trimming at V came to 6 bases and at J to 6 bases, leaving 6 bases not matched to a gene. Germline values: CDR1 SNHLY, CDR2 FYNNEI. CDR3 amino acids: CASSSGQGASEQYF. In DNA form, the CDR3 reads TGTGCCAGCAGCTCGGGACAGGGGGCGAGCGAGCAGTACTTC.

This clonotype was observed many times. V is TRBV7-3 and J is TRBJ2-5, with no clear D. V lost 5 bases, J lost 1 base, and 8 bases lay in between. The CDR3 is 13 residues long. CDR1 is SGHTA, CDR2 FQGTGA, per germline. The CDR3 here is CASSTLLQETQYF. The CDR3 DNA reads as TGTGCCAGCAGCACACTACTCCAAGAGACCCAGTACTTC. The full variable domain, with the rest looked up from reference TRBV7-3 and TRBJ2-5, is GAGVSQTPSNKVTEKGKYVELRCDPISGHTALYWYRQSLGQGPEFLIYFQGTGAADDSGLPNDRFFAVRPEGSVSTLKIQRTERGDSAVYLCASSTLLQETQYFGPGTRLLVL.

The sample holds many counts of this clonotype. The chain uses TRBV12-3 or TRBV12-4 and TRBJ2-1, with 8 bases identical to TRBD1. CDR3 length equals 16 residues. V lost 10 bases and J lost 6; bases outside the gene matches: 17. The CDR3 loop reads CAIDRGGLVGGNEQFF. CDR3 coding DNA: TGTGCCATAGACAGGGGCGGTCTAGTGGGGGGCAATGAGCAGTTCTTC.

The CDR3 DNA is TGTGCCAGCAGTATACGTGGCTACGAGCAGTACTTC. It specifies CASSIRGYEQYF. V usage is TRBV28 and J usage is TRBJ2-7; the D is unclear. Deletions cut 5 bases from V and 3 bases from J, with 8 bases between. From germline, CDR1 is MDHEN and CDR2 SYDVKM. The CDR3 covers 12 residues. Drawing the rest from reference TRBV28 and TRBJ2-7, the complete variable domain is DVKVTQSSRYLVKRTGEKVFLECVQDMDHENMFWYRQDPGLGLRLIYFSYDVKMKEKGDIPEGYSVSREKKERFSLILESASTNQTSMYLCASSIRGYEQYFGPGTRLTVT.